Below, 26 T cell receptor beta chains from the same sample are listed, as sequenced in a study of shared clonotypes between healthy human individuals. Profiling relied on immunoSEQ multiplex PCR, and the TCRdb table lists in-frame clones only, not all of them. The repertoire holds a few million clones, with over 85% as singletons. Sequences were obtained from naive CD4+ T cells from PBMCs. This sample's subset: CD45RA+ positively selected. Source of these receptors: a man aged 18 to 29 in good health. Some clones in this sample may be carry-over from other donors' samples.

This rearrangement joins TRBV5-6 to TRBJ2-5; D not certain. Germline lookup yields CDR1 SGHDT and CDR2 YYEEEE. The ends were cut back, 4 bases at V and 1 base at J, with 11 bases in the middle. The CDR3 totals 14 residues. CDR3 loop: CASSVRPLQETQYF. The CDR3 coding sequence is TGTGCCAGCAGCGTGCGGCCCCTCCAAGAGACCCAGTACTTC.

The rearrangement joins TRBV6-1 to TRBJ2-6; no definite D call. The CDR3 spans 16 residues. V lost 4 bases and J lost 3, with 13 bases in between. Germline V gene lookup returns CDR1 MNHNS and CDR2 SASEGT. CDR3: CASSVQELIGANVLTF. CDR3 coding DNA: TGTGCCAGCAGTGTGCAAGAATTGATTGGGGCCAACGTCCTGACTTTC.

This rearrangement joins TRBV19 to TRBJ1-2, with 7 bases that match TRBD1. V lost 7 bases, J lost 2 bases, and 10 bases stayed unmatched. CDR3 size: 15 residues. Germline loops: CDR1 LNHDA, CDR2 SQIVND (reference sequence). The CDR3 spells CASTVGQVINYGYTF. As DNA, the CDR3 is TGTGCCAGTACCGTAGGACAGGTGATAAACTATGGCTACACCTTC.

V usage is TRBV7-2 and J usage is TRBJ1-1, with a weak D call TRBD1 (5 bases). Trimming shortened V by 5 bases and J by 1 base, and 14 bases separated the two germline ends. The germline gives CDR1 SGHTA, CDR2 FQGNSA. The CDR3 covers 15 residues. The CDR3 bases are TGTGCCAGCAGCCGCCTGGGGGAGCCGAACACTGAAGCTTTCTTT. Protein: CASSRLGEPNTEAFF.

Comment on this clone: Different DNA sequences within this sample yield the same CDR3. V is TRBV7-3 and J is TRBJ1-1; D call uncertain. The length of the CDR3 is 14 residues. V dropped 5 bases and J dropped 1 base, with 11 bases sitting between them. Germline CDR1 is SGHTA and CDR2 is FQGTGA. In DNA, the CDR3 is TGTGCCAGCAGCCCCTCCGGGGAGAACACTGAAGCTTTCTTT. It encodes CASSPSGENTEAFF.

The chain employs TRBV27 and TRBJ2-1; 7 nucleotides align to TRBD1. The CDR3 loop spans 15 amino acids. Per germline, CDR1 MNHEY and CDR2 SMNVEV (reference sequence). J lost 0 bases, V lost 5 bases, and 4 bases had no gene match. The CDR3 sequence is CASSKDRPSYNEQFF. Written as DNA, the CDR3 is TGTGCCAGCAGTAAGGACAGGCCCTCCTACAATGAGCAGTTCTTC.

This clone appeared once. This sequence joins TRBV18 and TRBJ1-2; possible D gene TRBD1, 6 bases. Trimming left V 5 bases short and J 8 bases short, with 15 bases between. The CDR3 length is 13 residues. Germline loops: CDR1 KGHSH, CDR2 LQKENI. This CDR3 is CASSIGTGNGYTF. The CDR3 DNA reads as TGTGCCAGCTCAATAGGAACAGGGAACGGCTACACCTTC.

The rearrangement joins TRBV4-3 to TRBJ1-5; no definite D call. This CDR3 has 15 amino acids. From germline, CDR1 is LGHNA and CDR2 YSLEER. The V end was cut by 4 bases, the J end by 0 bases, with 10 bases between. The CDR3 DNA reads TGCGCCAGCAGCCCTCGGCCCTATAGCAATCAGCCCCAGCATTTT. Its protein is CASSPRPYSNQPQHF.

This chain connects TRBV13 to TRBJ2-7, with unresolved D. V shed 0 bases and J shed 11 bases, with 11 bases lying between them. Germline lookup yields CDR1 PRHDT and CDR2 FYEKMQ (reference sequence). The CDR3 sequence is 12 residues long. CDR3 DNA: TGTGCCAGCAGCTTAGGGGCCCAGGCCAAGTACTTC. The encoded protein is CASSLGAQAKYF.

This clone has a handful of counts. The chain combines TRBV21-1 with TRBJ2-2; the table's D gene call, TRBD2, was not cross checked with the DNA. TRBV21-1 is shown as a pseudogene. The CDR3 runs to 16 residues. In DNA, the CDR3 is TGTGCCAGCCCCCCTATGCGGGGGGCGAACACCGGGGAGCTGTTTTTT. This gives the protein CASPPMRGANTGELFF.

V and J are TRBV7-2 and TRBJ2-1; 11 bases map to TRBD2. V lost 5 bases to trimming and J lost 0 bases; unmatched junction nucleotides: 3. The germline V gene has CDR1 SGHTA and CDR2 FQGNSA. The CDR3 has 16 amino acids. For the CDR3, the DNA is TGTGCCAGCAGCCCAACTAGCGGGGGCTCCTACAATGAGCAGTTCTTC. Its translation is CASSPTSGGSYNEQFF.

The rearrangement joins TRBV27 to TRBJ2-7, with 7 bases lining up with TRBD1. This CDR3 is 16 amino acids long. Germline CDR1 and CDR2: MNHEY and SMNVEV (reference sequence). V shed 3 bases and J 2 bases; nucleotides not matched to a gene: 10. The CDR3 spells CASSFHHRGPTYEQYF. In DNA, the CDR3 is TGTGCCAGCAGTTTTCATCATAGGGGGCCGACCTACGAGCAGTACTTC.

The chain carries TRBV14 and TRBJ2-1, with 11 bases fitting TRBD2. Trimming at V came to 8 bases and at J to 6 bases, leaving 6 bases not matched to a gene. The CDR3 loop spans 14 amino acids. Germline assignment: CDR1 SGHDN and CDR2 FVKESK. CDR3 sequence reads: CASQTSGVFNEQFF. The CDR3 nucleotides read TGTGCCAGCCAGACTAGCGGGGTATTCAATGAGCAGTTCTTC.

The V call is TRBV5-4, the J call TRBJ2-7; 16 bases align to TRBD2. This CDR3 spans 17 amino acids. Germline CDR1 SGHNT, CDR2 YYREEE (reference sequence). Trimming removed 4 bases from V and 5 bases from J; junction bases left unmatched: 9. The CDR3: CASSQGLAGGLGNEQYF. Written as DNA, the CDR3 is TGTGCCAGCAGCCAGGGACTAGCGGGAGGGCTCGGCAACGAGCAGTACTTC.

V gene TRBV27 combines with J gene TRBJ2-2; TRBD1 matches at 9 bases. J lost 0 bases, V lost 6 bases, and 5 bases had no gene match. Germline values: CDR1 MNHEY, CDR2 SMNVEV (reference sequence). CDR3 length equals 16 residues. The CDR3: CASRPRQGANTGELFF. DNA for the CDR3: TGTGCCAGCAGACCCCGACAGGGGGCGAACACCGGGGAGCTGTTTTTT.

The chain couples TRBV30 to TRBJ1-5; D is uncertain. Between the trimmed V and J ends, which lost 4 bases and 0 bases, there was a span of 10 bases. Germline V gene lookup returns CDR1 GTSNPN and CDR2 SVGIG (reference sequence). This CDR3 comprises 14 residues. CDR3: CAWNSLHSNQPQHF. The CDR3 DNA reads TGTGCCTGGAACAGCCTTCATAGCAATCAGCCCCAGCATTTT.

The chain uses TRBV10-2 and TRBJ2-1; D remains ambiguous. Germline CDR1 is WSHSY and CDR2 is SAAADI. Trimming cost V 6 bases and J 1 base, with 13 bases left between them. The CDR3 consists of 15 residues. CDR3 region: CASRGGIGSYNEQFF. CDR3 DNA sequence: TGCGCCAGCAGAGGCGGAATTGGATCCTACAATGAGCAGTTCTTC.

The CDR3 DNA is TGTGCCAGCACACATCCACAGGGGCTCGAGCAGTACTTC. Protein product: CASTHPQGLEQYF. The V call is TRBV6-5, the J call TRBJ2-7; 7 positions agree with TRBD1. V lost 7 bases and J lost 6; bases outside the gene matches: 9. Germline V CDR1 and CDR2: MNHEY, SVGAGI. The CDR3 spans 13 residues.

This chain links TRBV30 with TRBJ1-1; D gene ambiguous. V lost 3 bases and J 5 bases, leaving 19 bases between the germline ends. Germline lookup yields CDR1 GTSNPN and CDR2 SVGIG (reference sequence). The CDR3 length is 15 residues. In DNA, the CDR3 is TGTGCCTGGAGCGCTGAGGGTCACGCGAGGACTGAAGCTTTCTTT. Its translation: CAWSAEGHARTEAFF.

The gene calls are TRBV7-9 and TRBJ2-1, with TRBD2 identical over 11 bases. The trim removed 5 bases at V and 0 bases at J, leaving 3 bases unmatched. CDR1 is SEHNR and CDR2 is FQNEAQ in the germline V gene (reference sequence). The CDR3 spans 16 residues. The CDR3 sequence is CASSRSGRASYNEQFF. The CDR3 coding sequence is TGTGCCAGCAGCCGTAGCGGGAGGGCCTCCTACAATGAGCAGTTCTTC.

This chain links TRBV15 with TRBJ2-3; no firm D call. The V gene's germline CDR1 is LNHNV and CDR2 YYDKDF (reference sequence). This CDR3 comprises 14 residues. V shed 1 base and J shed 4 bases, with 9 bases lying between them. CDR3 in amino acids: CATSRGLGSDTQYF. CDR3 DNA sequence: TGTGCCACCAGCAGAGGGTTAGGATCAGATACGCAGTATTTT. Looking up the rest from reference TRBV15 and TRBJ2-3 gives the full variable domain: DAMVIQNPRYQVTQFGKPVTLSCSQTLNHNVMYWYQQKSSQAPKLLFHYYDKDFNNEADTPDNFQSRRPNTSFCFLDIRSPGLGDTAMYLCATSRGLGSDTQYFGPGTRLTVL.

The gene calls are TRBV2 and TRBJ2-7; D assignment may be TRBD1 or TRBD2 (5 bases each). Germline CDR1 SNHLY, CDR2 FYNNEI. Trimming cost V 8 bases and J 0 bases, with 11 bases left between them. The CDR3 extends over 13 amino acids. The CDR3 loop reads CASSLGDSYEQYF. The CDR3 bases are TGTGCCAGCTCCCTGGGGGACTCCTACGAGCAGTACTTC.

The V call is TRBV7-2, the J call TRBJ2-6, with D unresolved. From germline, CDR1 is SGHTA and CDR2 FQGNSA. V was trimmed by 3 bases and J by 5 bases, leaving 2 bases between them. CDR3 size: 12 residues. The CDR3 DNA follows: TGTGCCAGCAGCTTCCGGGCCAACGTCCTGACTTTC. This sequence encodes CASSFRANVLTF.

This clone turned up a few times. The gene calls are TRBV5-4 and TRBJ1-1; D is uncertain. Trimming shortened V by 1 base and J by 4 bases, and 8 bases separated the two germline ends. Germline lookup yields CDR1 SGHNT and CDR2 YYREEE (reference sequence). CDR3 size: 13 residues. The CDR3 loop is CASSLIGITEAFF. CDR3 in DNA: TGTGCCAGCAGCTTGATAGGGATCACTGAAGCTTTCTTT.

This chain connects TRBV28 to TRBJ2-1; D unresolved. Between the trimmed V and J ends, which lost 1 base and 8 bases, there was a span of 15 bases. The CDR3 sequence is 15 residues long. The germline V gene encodes CDR1 MDHEN and CDR2 SYDVKM. The CDR3 DNA is TGTGCCAGCAGTTTATTTGTACCGTTTTGGGATGAGCAGTTCTTC. This gives the protein CASSLFVPFWDEQFF.

The CDR3 loop is CASSKLQGWLKEQFF. The CDR3 coding sequence is TGTGCCAGCAGTAAACTACAGGGGTGGCTTAAGGAGCAGTTCTTC. V and J are TRBV28 and TRBJ2-1; TRBD1 matches at 7 bases. This CDR3 has 15 residues. Per germline, CDR1 MDHEN and CDR2 SYDVKM. V lost 5 bases to trimming and J lost 10 bases; unmatched junction nucleotides: 14.